This T cell receptor (beta chain) originates from a study of blood T cell repertoires in COVID-19. Study-level information: There were acute and convalescent COVID-19 samples, and they came from the United States, Italy and Spain. Sources were T cells, B-cell-depleted T cells, or PBMCs; the material itself was cDNA or gDNA.

The CDR3 is 16 amino acids. Germline-derived CDR1 and CDR2 are SGDLS and YYNGEE. V lost 4 bases, J lost 6 bases, and 10 bases stayed unmatched. TCRdb's copy holds only in-frame clones and misses some; the assay was immunoSEQ multiplex PCR. The table has around 230,000 clones, roughly 91% seen once; the top ten hold approximately 4.3%. The study drew participants aged about 18 to 90 years from some 24 US areas. Participants' reported clinical history set cohort assignment. The clonotype comes from a woman aged 30 to 39 with acute COVID-19. What was sequenced was PBMCs or T cells enriched from blood (not recorded which). The chain is built from TRBV9 and TRBJ2-2; 9 positions match TRBD2. The CDR3 protein is CASSLRGSGGSGELFF. In nucleotides, the CDR3 is TGTGCCAGCAGCCTCCGGGGTAGCGGGGGATCCGGGGAGCTGTTTTTT.